The 23 T cell receptor beta chains listed next were all sequenced from one sample in a study of T cells in Graves' hyperthyroidism and ophthalmopathy. TCR beta CDR3 sequences were amplified from RNA transcripts. HTBI primers were employed in a first-round RT-PCR of the TCR CDR3. Each CDR3 protein gets one entry after TCRdb re-called the multiplex PCR reads with MiXCR. The table has 600,000 to 850,000 distinct CDR3 sequences, around 20% seen once. Sequencing was carried out using blood. The receptors were sampled from a woman between 50 and 59 years old with Graves' hyperthyroidism that later progressed to Graves' ophthalmopathy.

The CDR3 sequence is CASSSGDSPLHF. The CDR3 DNA reads TGTGCCAGCAGCTCAGGGGATTCACCCCTCCACTTT. The V call is TRBV13, the J call TRBJ1-6; a weak D match, TRBD1 (6 bases). Trimming took off 4 bases at V and 8 bases at J, with 6 bases between the two ends. CDR1 is PRHDT, CDR2 FYEKMQ, per germline (reference sequence). The CDR3 sequence is 12 residues long.

The rearrangement links TRBV28 to TRBJ1-6; D is undetermined. Trimming left V 5 bases short and J 18 bases short, with 14 bases between. The CDR3 runs 11 residues. Germline CDR1 reads MDHEN; CDR2 reads SYDVKM. This CDR3 reads CASSTGPKPHF. CDR3 DNA: TGTGCCAGCAGTACGGGCCCAAAACCCCACTTT.

The gene calls are TRBV27 and TRBJ2-6, with D uncertain. This CDR3 is 15 amino acids long. In germline, CDR1 is MNHEY, CDR2 SMNVEV (reference sequence). With 6 bases removed from V and 2 bases from J, the gap between germline ends came to 11 bases. CDR3: CASRFPGAGANVLTF. The CDR3 coding sequence is TGTGCCAGCAGATTCCCTGGGGCTGGGGCCAACGTCCTGACTTTC.

In its sample, this clonotype was seen many times. The chain links TRBV2 to TRBJ2-5; D perhaps matches TRBD1 (5 bases). The germline V gene has CDR1 SNHLY and CDR2 FYNNEI. V was clipped by 6 bases and J by 6 bases, with 8 bases between them. The CDR3 has 11 amino acids. The CDR3 DNA reads TGTGCCAGCAGCAGGGCCCAGACCCAGTACTTC. Translating gives CASSRAQTQYF.

This clonotype was detected many times. This sequence joins TRBV12-3 or TRBV12-4 and TRBJ1-2, with 8 bases fitting TRBD1. Trimming took 4 bases from V and 3 from J; bases not matched to a gene: 10. The CDR3 covers 16 residues. The CDR3: CASSSRSGGEDYGYTF. Written as DNA, the CDR3 is TGTGCCAGCAGTTCCCGCTCAGGGGGCGAAGACTATGGCTACACCTTC.

This clonotype was counted only a few times. The genes are TRBV6-1 and TRBJ1-4, with 12 bases matching TRBD1. Germline CDR1 reads MNHNS; CDR2 reads SASEGT. The trim removed 6 bases at V and 5 bases at J, leaving 10 bases unmatched. The CDR3 spans 17 residues. CDR3 DNA: TGTGCCAGCAGGCCCGGGACAGGGGGCGCTCCCAATGAAAAACTGTTTTTT. As protein: CASRPGTGGAPNEKLFF.

This clonotype was detected ten times or more. The J gene is TRBJ2-5, the V gene TRBV11-2, with D perhaps matching TRBD1 (7 bases). Germline V gene data show CDR1 as SGHAT and CDR2 as FQNNGV. V was clipped by 5 bases and J by 3 bases, with 13 bases between them. The CDR3 consists of 14 residues. The CDR3 bases are TGTGCCAGCAGCGCGGGACAGAGAAAAGAGACCCAGTACTTC. Translating it yields CASSAGQRKETQYF.

The chain links TRBV10-2 to TRBJ2-2; D call uncertain. Per germline, CDR1 WSHSY and CDR2 SAAADI. Trimming stripped 4 bases from V and 1 base from J, with 10 bases between. The CDR3 loop spans 15 amino acids. CDR3 nucleotide sequence: TGCGCCAGCAGTGGACTTCCAGGGAACACCGGGGAGCTGTTTTTT. It codes for CASSGLPGNTGELFF.

This clonotype was seen many times. V and J are TRBV5-1 and TRBJ1-3; TRBD1 matches at 10 bases. Trimming at V came to 4 bases and at J to 3 bases, leaving 4 bases not matched to a gene. The CDR3 runs 15 residues. CDR1 is SGHRS, CDR2 YFSETQ, per germline. The CDR3 coding sequence is TGCGCCAGCAGCCGGGACAGGGGAAGTGGAAACACCATATATTTT. This encodes CASSRDRGSGNTIYF. Variable domain in full (rest from reference TRBV5-1 and TRBJ1-3): KAGVTQTPRYLIKTRGQQVTLSCSPISGHRSVSWYQQTPGQGLQFLFEYFSETQRNKGNFPGRFSGRQFSNSRSEMNVSTLELGDSALYLCASSRDRGSGNTIYFGEGSWLTVV.

This clonotype showed up just a few times. V is TRBV24-1 and J is TRBJ2-3; TRBD1 aligns across 9 bases. Unmatched junction bases numbered 6, after V lost 2 bases and J lost 1 base. Per the germline V gene, CDR1 is KGHDR and CDR2 is SFDVKD. The CDR3 contains 17 residues. This CDR3 reads CATSDYTGGHGTDTQYF. The CDR3 coding sequence is TGTGCCACCAGTGATTACACAGGGGGCCATGGCACAGATACGCAGTATTTT.

The table lists this clonotype with a few counts. J is TRBJ1-2 and V is TRBV14; D is undetermined. The CDR3 runs to 14 residues. V lost 1 base, J lost 4 bases, and 10 bases lay in between. CDR1 is SGHDN, CDR2 FVKESK, per germline. The CDR3 is CASSQVSGVYGYTF. The CDR3 DNA reads TGTGCCAGCAGCCAAGTTTCCGGGGTCTATGGCTACACCTTC.

This clonotype was found many times. The V and J genes are TRBV11-3 and TRBJ2-1; TRBD2 matches 7 bases. Per the germline V gene, CDR1 is SGHNT and CDR2 is YENEEA. Unmatched junction bases numbered 8, after V lost 5 bases and J lost 1 base. This CDR3 comprises 16 residues. The chain's CDR3 is CASSQDTGGSYNEQFF. Here the CDR3 DNA reads TGTGCCAGCAGCCAAGACACGGGGGGATCCTACAATGAGCAGTTCTTC.

This clonotype has only a few counts. This sequence joins TRBV28 and TRBJ2-1; no clear D gene. The germline CDR1 and CDR2 sequences are MDHEN and SYDVKM. V lost 6 bases and J 6 bases, leaving 6 bases between the germline ends. This CDR3 has 11 amino acids. The CDR3 nucleotides are TGTGCCAGCAGGTTAGGCAATGAGCAGTTCTTC. This encodes CASRLGNEQFF.

This clonotype was detected ten times or more. The chain is built from TRBV18 and TRBJ2-1; 12 bases match TRBD2. Germline CDR1 is KGHSH and CDR2 is LQKENI. The CDR3 contains 16 residues. The J segment lost 0 bases and the V segment lost 4 bases, leaving 1 base of the junction unmatched. CDR3 bases: TGTGCCAGCTCACGGACTAGCGGGGACTCCTACAATGAGCAGTTCTTC. Translation gives CASSRTSGDSYNEQFF.

This sequence joins TRBV19 and TRBJ1-2; 10 bases map to TRBD1. V lost 3 bases to trimming and J lost 6 bases; unmatched junction nucleotides: 4. This CDR3 has 14 residues. Looked up from germline, CDR1 is LNHDA and CDR2 is SQIVND (reference sequence). In nucleotides, the CDR3 is TGTGCCAGTAGTATGAGGGACAGGGGCGATGGCTACACCTTC. Translated, it gives CASSMRDRGDGYTF.

The V gene is TRBV13, the J gene TRBJ1-2; a possible D gene is TRBD1 (5 bases). Germline V gene data show CDR1 as PRHDT and CDR2 as FYEKMQ (reference sequence). The V end was cut by 2 bases, the J end by 3 bases, with 13 bases between. CDR3 size: 15 residues. The CDR3: CASSLNAGLYYGYTF. The CDR3 DNA reads TGTGCCAGCAGCTTAAATGCAGGGCTCTACTATGGCTACACCTTC.

The chain carries TRBV20-1 and TRBJ2-7; 7 positions agree with TRBD2. Germline values: CDR1 DFQATT, CDR2 SNEGSKA (reference sequence). This CDR3 comprises 14 residues. Unmatched junction bases numbered 8, after V lost 2 bases and J lost 4 bases. Here the CDR3 reads CSARSGVRVYEQYF. CDR3 DNA: TGCAGTGCTAGAAGCGGGGTCCGAGTATACGAGCAGTACTTC.

The chain is built from TRBV6-2 or TRBV6-3 and TRBJ2-2; 8 positions agree with TRBD1. The germline V gene encodes CDR1 MNHEY and CDR2 SVGEGT. The junction had 4 bases not matched to a gene; V was cut back by 7 bases and J by 3 bases. The CDR3 sequence is 14 residues long. The CDR3 DNA sequence: TGTGCCAGCACTAGGACAGGGTACACCGGGGAGCTGTTTTTT. Protein: CASTRTGYTGELFF.

The V and J genes are TRBV11-2 and TRBJ2-1; perhaps TRBD2 as D (7 bases). V was pared by 1 base and J by 9 bases, with 13 bases between. CDR1 is SGHAT, CDR2 FQNNGV, per germline. This CDR3 has 14 residues. The CDR3 DNA sequence: TGTGCCAGCAGCTTAGGGTCGGGGGGCTCTGAGCAGTTCTTC. Its translation is CASSLGSGGSEQFF.

V usage is TRBV30 and J usage is TRBJ2-7; D possibly corresponds to TRBD2 (6 bases). The CDR3 runs 15 residues. Trimming stripped 1 base from V and 4 bases from J, with 17 bases between. Germline assignment: CDR1 GTSNPN and CDR2 SVGIG (reference sequence). The CDR3 loop reads CAWSDRVRGGYEQYF. In DNA, the CDR3 is TGTGCCTGGAGTGATCGGGTGCGGGGCGGGTACGAGCAGTACTTC.

This clonotype occurred many times. V and J are TRBV27 and TRBJ2-7, with TRBD1 identical over 8 bases. The CDR3 loop spans 14 amino acids. Germline CDR1 MNHEY, CDR2 SMNVEV (reference sequence). Unmatched junction bases numbered 5, after V lost 5 bases and J lost 2 bases. In DNA, the CDR3 is TGTGCCAGCAGTCCGGACAGGGCCCCCTACGAGCAGTACTTC. Its protein is CASSPDRAPYEQYF.

Worth noting for this clonotype: This may be a read error, as it is one base from a much larger clone. J is TRBJ2-3 and V is TRBV12-3 or TRBV12-4; perhaps TRBD2 as D (6 bases). The CDR3 contains 15 residues. V dropped 6 bases and J dropped 1 base, with 14 bases sitting between them. The CDR3 loop is CASSLPPGGTDTQYF. The CDR3, as DNA: TGTGCCAGCAGCCTCCCCCCGGGGGGCACAGATACGCAGTATTTT.

The rearrangement uses TRBV27 and TRBJ1-1; D is uncertain. Germline V gene sequence: CDR1 MNHEY, CDR2 SMNVEV (reference sequence). V was shortened by 2 bases and J by 1 base, with 8 bases between the two germline ends. This CDR3 contains 14 residues. The CDR3 DNA reads TGTGCCAGCAGTTTACACTCGGGGAACACTGAAGCTTTCTTT. Its protein product is CASSLHSGNTEAFF.